This is a list of T cell receptor beta chains from one sample in a study of blood T cell repertoires in COVID-19. TCRdb's copy holds only in-frame clones and misses some; the assay was immunoSEQ multiplex PCR. Of around 49,000 clones listed, roughly 79% are singletons. Sequenced sample: peripheral blood. These receptors were taken from a woman aged 80 or older with COVID-19, enrolled during active disease. The CDR3 runs from the conserved cysteine through the conserved F or W. The D gene is left open where the match is weak. Part of the rows lack a size; the others show once, few, many or a class for expanded clones.

clone_size	cdr3_length	d_call	v_call	j_call	cdr3_aa	cdr3_nt
-	14	-	TRBV2	TRBJ1-1	CASKIAGVNTEAFF	TGTGCCAGCAAGATCGCGGGGGTGAACACTGAAGCTTTCTTT
-	15	-	TRBV19	TRBJ1-5	CASSISWGGGQPQHF	TGTGCCAGTAGTATATCATGGGGGGGCGGACAGCCCCAGCATTTT
-	15	TRBD2	TRBV6-5	TRBJ2-7	CASSRSGRSSYEQYF	TGTGCCAGCAGTCGTAGCGGGCGGAGCTCCTACGAGCAGTACTTC
-	16	-	TRBV19	TRBJ1-3	CASRPTPGVAGNTIYF	TGTGCCAGTAGACCAACGCCGGGAGTGGCTGGAAACACCATATATTTT
-	11	-	TRBV19	TRBJ1-1	CASSIYREAFF	TGTGCCAGTAGTATATACAGGGAAGCTTTCTTT
-	12	-	TRBV9	TRBJ1-4	CASSVGTGKLFF	TGTGCCAGCAGCGTAGGGACGGGGAAACTGTTTTTT
-	16	TRBD1	TRBV7-8	TRBJ2-7	CASSHRDRGLWDEQYF	TGTGCCAGCAGCCACCGGGACAGGGGGCTATGGGACGAGCAGTACTTC
-	13	-	TRBV5-4	TRBJ1-2	CASSLDRLRGYTF	TGTGCCAGCAGCTTGGACCGACTACGGGGCTACACCTTC
-	14	-	TRBV18	TRBJ2-3	CASSPHEGADTQYF	TGTGCCAGCTCACCACATGAGGGCGCAGATACGCAGTATTTT
once	15	-	TRBV19	TRBJ1-2	CASSIAAGSNYGYTF	TGTGCCAGTAGTATAGCTGCGGGTTCTAACTATGGCTACACCTTC
-	15	TRBD1	TRBV5-1	TRBJ2-7	CASSRGQAPTYEQYF	TGCGCCAGCAGCAGAGGACAGGCTCCAACCTACGAGCAGTACTTC
once	14	-	TRBV5-1	TRBJ1-1	CASSLGGADTEAFF	TGCGCCAGCAGCCTCGGGGGGGCCGACACTGAAGCTTTCTTT
few	15	-	TRBV5-1	TRBJ2-2	CASSFRGENTGELFF	TGCGCCAGCAGCTTCAGGGGGGAGAACACCGGGGAGCTGTTTTTT
-	14	-	TRBV6-1	TRBJ1-4	CASSDRAVYEKLFF	TGTGCCAGCAGTGATCGCGCGGTCTATGAAAAACTGTTTTTT
-	15	TRBD1	TRBV19	TRBJ1-1	CASSRDDRERDEAFF	TGTGCCAGTAGTAGGGACGACAGGGAACGTGATGAAGCTTTCTTT
few	10	-	TRBV2	TRBJ1-2	CASSDTGYTF	TGTGCCAGCTCGGACACTGGCTACACCTTC
-	11	-	TRBV25-1	TRBJ2-7	CASRAPGQANF	TGTGCCAGCAGAGCTCCGGGACAAGCAAACTTC
-	14	TRBD1	TRBV29-1	TRBJ2-7	CSVRGTGGPYEQYF	TGCAGCGTTAGAGGGACAGGGGGCCCCTACGAGCAGTACTTC
-	16	-	TRBV7-9	TRBJ2-4	CASSLVMDTTKNIQYF	TGTGCCAGCAGCTTAGTAATGGACACCACGAAAAACATTCAGTACTTC
-	15	-	TRBV3-1/TRBV3-2	TRBJ1-1	CASSQTRGANTEAFF	TGTGCCAGCAGCCAAACGCGGGGCGCGAACACTGAAGCTTTCTTT
few	15	TRBD1	TRBV18	TRBJ1-4	CASSHRGPTNEKLFF	TGTGCCAGCTCCCACAGGGGGCCGACTAATGAAAAACTGTTTTTT
-	13	-	TRBV6-5	TRBJ2-4	CASRAPAKNIQYF	TGTGCCAGCAGAGCGCCAGCCAAAAACATTCAGTACTTC
-	17	-	TRBV4-1	TRBJ2-3	CASSAYTGTPGFDTQYF	TGCGCCAGCAGTGCCTACACCGGGACTCCCGGATTTGATACGCAGTATTTT
-	15	-	TRBV5-5	TRBJ2-2	CASSLGGTNTGELFF	TGTGCCAGCAGCCTAGGCGGAACGAACACCGGGGAGCTGTTTTTT
-	16	-	TRBV18	TRBJ2-7	CASSPLRHRATYEQYF	TGTGCCAGCTCACCACTTAGGCACAGGGCGACCTACGAGCAGTACTTC
once	17	TRBD2	TRBV5-5	TRBJ2-5	CASSWRTASGGQETQYF	TGTGCCAGCAGCTGGCGGACGGCTAGCGGGGGTCAAGAGACCCAGTACTTC
-	11	-	TRBV12-3/TRBV12-4	TRBJ2-3	CASSFRDTQYF	TGTGCCAGCAGTTTTAGAGATACGCAGTATTTT
-	13	-	TRBV29-1	TRBJ1-1	CSVPSPEGTEAFF	TGCAGCGTCCCCTCGCCCGAGGGCACTGAAGCTTTCTTT
-	15	TRBD1	TRBV18	TRBJ1-1	CASSPRTGGHTEAFF	TGTGCCAGCTCACCAAGGACAGGGGGCCACACTGAAGCTTTCTTT
-	13	-	TRBV7-2	TRBJ2-2	CASSLTGTGELFF	TGTGCCAGCAGCCTCACGGGGACCGGGGAGCTGTTTTTT
-	16	-	TRBV18	TRBJ2-1	CASSLGQWSSYNEQFF	TGTGCCAGCTCACTTGGACAGTGGAGCTCCTACAATGAGCAGTTCTTC
-	17	-	TRBV9	TRBJ2-2	CASSPLRLGLSTGELFF	TGTGCCAGCAGCCCACTCCGACTAGGACTCAGCACCGGGGAGCTGTTTTTT
-	19	TRBD2	TRBV5-4	TRBJ2-2	CASSWNSGTSGINTGELFF	TGTGCCAGCAGCTGGAACTCCGGGACTAGCGGGATCAACACCGGGGAGCTGTTTTTT